The T cell receptor (beta chain) described here comes from a study of blood T cell repertoires in COVID-19. Profiling relied on immunoSEQ multiplex PCR, and the TCRdb table lists in-frame clones only, not all of them. The top ten hold roughly 2.7% of the sample, which has over 200,000 clones, more than 80% seen once. Trimming pared 2 bases from V and 4 bases from J, leaving 17 bases between. This CDR3 is built from 17 residues. The germline V gene encodes CDR1 LNHDA and CDR2 SQIVND (reference sequence). The chain has TRBV19 and TRBJ1-4, with D possibly TRBD1 on 6 matching bases. Input material: peripheral blood. The sequence was obtained from a man aged 30 to 45 with COVID-19, enrolled during active disease. The CDR3 bases are TGTGCCAGTAGTATACAGGGACATAGACATGTTAATGAAAAACTGTTTTTT. It is translated as CASSIQGHRHVNEKLFF.